A single sample gave rise to the 22 T cell receptor beta chains below, sequenced in a study of blood T cell repertoires in COVID-19. Sequencing was performed with immunoSEQ multiplex PCR; in TCRdb, only in-frame clones are kept and a portion is missing. Altogether 150,000 or so clones are present, about 90% being singletons, with the ten largest covering 3.5% to 4%. The sequenced sample consisted of peripheral blood. These receptors all come from a woman aged 70-85 years with acute or convalescent COVID-19.

This sequence joins TRBV27 and TRBJ1-5; TRBD1 might be the D (6 bases). The CDR3 has 15 residues. Germline CDR1 reads MNHEY; CDR2 reads SMNVEV (reference sequence). Trimming pared 7 bases from V and 1 base from J, leaving 14 bases between. The DNA of the CDR3 is TGTGCCAGCAAAATGCTGGACAGAAGCAATCAGCCCCAGCATTTT. This codes for CASKMLDRSNQPQHF.

V gene TRBV7-6 combines with J gene TRBJ1-1; maybe TRBD1 (6 bases). Trimming removed 3 bases from V and 6 bases from J, with 11 bases in between. The CDR3 is made up of 13 amino acids. Germline CDR1 is SGHVS and CDR2 is FNYEAQ. CDR3 DNA sequence: TGTGCCAGCAGCTTGGGGACAATCTCTGAAGCTTTCTTT. It encodes CASSLGTISEAFF.

This clone showed up just once. This chain's CDR3 is CASSQDLPGAYGYTF. The CDR3 nucleotides are TGCGCCAGCAGCCAAGATCTCCCGGGAGCCTATGGCTACACCTTC. The chain employs TRBV4-3 and TRBJ1-2; D is unclear. Deletions cut 0 bases from V and 4 bases from J, with 12 bases between. CDR3 length: 15 amino acids. Germline CDR1 is LGHNA and CDR2 is YSLEER.

V and J are TRBV29-1 and TRBJ1-2, with D unresolved. V gave up 0 bases and J gave up 3 bases, with 17 bases separating them. The CDR3 spans 16 residues. Per the germline V gene, CDR1 is SQVTM and CDR2 is ANQGSEA. The CDR3 DNA reads TGCAGCGTTGAAGAGAGGGTCCAGGCACCTCACTATGGCTACACCTTC. Protein product: CSVEERVQAPHYGYTF. Together with reference TRBV29-1 and TRBJ1-2, the CDR3 gives the full variable domain: SAVISQKPSRDICQRGTSLTIQCQVDSQVTMMFWYRQQPGQSLTLIATANQGSEATYESGFVIDKFPISRPNLTFSTLTVSNMSPEDSSIYLCSVEERVQAPHYGYTFGSGTRLTVV.

The V and J genes are TRBV6-5 and TRBJ1-6; D may be TRBD1 (5 bases). V lost 6 bases, J lost 0 bases, and 6 bases lay in between. The length of the CDR3 is 14 residues. Germline assignment: CDR1 MNHEY and CDR2 SVGAGI. CDR3 nucleotides: TGTGCCAGCAGAGACAGCTCCTATAATTCACCCCTCCACTTT. The encoded protein is CASRDSSYNSPLHF.

The chain combines TRBV5-1 with TRBJ2-2, with 8 bases fitting TRBD2. In germline, CDR1 is SGHRS, CDR2 YFSETQ. The CDR3 spans 14 residues. The junction had 1 base not matched to a gene; V was cut back by 5 bases and J by 1 base. The chain's CDR3 is CASRSGRNTGELFF. CDR3 DNA sequence: TGCGCCAGCAGGAGCGGGAGGAACACCGGGGAGCTGTTTTTT.

For this clone: In the same sample, other DNA sequences code for this CDR3. CDR3 loop: CAWSVRGYEQYF. DNA of the CDR3: TGTGCCTGGAGTGTGAGAGGGTACGAGCAGTACTTC. The chain couples TRBV30 to TRBJ2-7; perhaps TRBD2 as D (5 bases). This CDR3 has 12 residues. V was shortened by 0 bases and J by 4 bases, with 7 bases between the two germline ends. CDR1 and CDR2 (germline): GTSNPN, SVGIG (reference sequence).

DNA for the CDR3: TGTGCCAGCAGCTCGACCCTACTAGCGGGAGTTTTAGGGACCCAGTACTTC. It is translated as CASSSTLLAGVLGTQYF. The V and J genes are TRBV7-2 and TRBJ2-5; 11 bases are a match to TRBD2. Germline V gene data show CDR1 as SGHTA and CDR2 as FQGNSA. V lost 4 bases to trimming and J lost 7 bases; unmatched junction nucleotides: 14. CDR3 length equals 17 residues.

The V gene is TRBV11-3, the J gene TRBJ1-3, with D hard to call. Germline loops: CDR1 SGHNT, CDR2 YENEEA. The CDR3 length is 13 residues. V lost 8 bases to trimming and J lost 0 bases, with 8 bases between them. In nucleotides, the CDR3 is TGTGCCAGCTCTCCAGGCTCTGGAAACACCATATATTTT. This codes for CASSPGSGNTIYF.

This chain connects TRBV29-1 to TRBJ1-2; D is unclear. Trimming removed 3 bases at V and 2 bases at J, with 22 bases between. The CDR3 covers 17 residues. The germline V gene has CDR1 SQVTM and CDR2 ANQGSEA. For the CDR3, the DNA is TGCAGCGTTGATTTGGCGGTCGTCGGCGGAGGAAACTATGGCTACACCTTC. Encoded protein: CSVDLAVVGGGNYGYTF.

V and J are TRBV4-1 and TRBJ1-3; 7 nucleotides align to TRBD1. Germline V gives CDR1 MGHRA, CDR2 YSYEKL. This CDR3 has 15 amino acids. With V trimmed by 4 bases and J by 1 base, 4 bases remained unmatched. The CDR3 loop reads CASSPDRVSGNTIYF. The CDR3 DNA follows: TGCGCCAGCAGCCCCGACAGGGTATCTGGAAACACCATATATTTT.

This chain connects TRBV24-1 to TRBJ1-4; D call uncertain. The CDR3 totals 18 residues. Germline lookup yields CDR1 KGHDR and CDR2 SFDVKD. The V gene lost 5 bases and the J gene lost 3 bases, with 21 bases spanning the gap. The CDR3 is CATSAASPGRLPNEKLFF. The CDR3 DNA sequence: TGTGCCACCAGTGCTGCGTCCCCAGGAAGGCTCCCTAATGAAAAACTGTTTTTT.

This chain connects TRBV18 to TRBJ1-3, with D possibly matching TRBD1 (6 bases). The V gene lost 3 bases and the J gene lost 1 base, with 10 bases spanning the gap. This CDR3 has 15 amino acids. CDR1 and CDR2 (germline): KGHSH, LQKENI. This CDR3 reads CASSPKQGSGNTIYF. The CDR3 bases are TGTGCCAGCTCACCGAAACAGGGATCTGGAAACACCATATATTTT.

This chain uses TRBV19 with TRBJ1-4, with a possible D match to TRBD1 (5 bases). Between the trimmed V and J ends, which lost 7 bases and 0 bases, there was a span of 15 bases. The germline CDR1 and CDR2 sequences are LNHDA and SQIVND (reference sequence). The CDR3 sequence is 16 residues long. The CDR3 region has the DNA TGTGCCAGTATGCCGATGAAAGGGGCAACTAATGAAAAACTGTTTTTT. This translates into CASMPMKGATNEKLFF. Complete variable domain (other parts from reference TRBV19 and TRBJ1-4): DGGITQSPKYLFRKEGQNVTLSCEQNLNHDAMYWYRQDPGQGLRLIYYSQIVNDFQKGDIAEGYSVSREKKESFPLTVTSAQKNPTAFYLCASMPMKGATNEKLFFGSGTQLSVL.

The chain couples TRBV7-6 to TRBJ2-1, with TRBD1 matching 7 bases. V was pared by 5 bases and J by 4 bases, with 8 bases of the junction left unmatched. The CDR3 runs to 15 residues. Per the germline V gene, CDR1 is SGHVS and CDR2 is FNYEAQ. The DNA of the CDR3 is TGTGCCAGCAGCGGAGGACAGGCACTATACAATGAGCAGTTCTTC. The encoded protein is CASSGGQALYNEQFF. Combining the CDR3 with reference TRBV7-6 and TRBJ2-1 gives the whole variable domain GAGVSQSPRYKVTKRGQDVALRCDPISGHVSLYWYRQALGQGPEFLTYFNYEAQQDKSGLPNDRFSAERPEGSISTLTIQRTEQRDSAMYRCASSGGQALYNEQFFGPGTRLTVL.

The gene calls are TRBV4-2 and TRBJ2-5; 8 bases fit TRBD1. The CDR3 length is 16 residues. The J segment lost 2 bases and the V segment lost 4 bases, leaving 9 bases of the junction unmatched. Germline CDR1 is LGHNA and CDR2 is YNFKEQ. The CDR3 reads CASSPAPTGAQETQYF. CDR3 nucleotide sequence: TGTGCCAGCAGCCCCGCCCCGACAGGGGCGCAAGAGACCCAGTACTTC.

As to this clone: The same CDR3 also results from other DNA sequences found in this sample. J is TRBJ1-1 and V is TRBV27; unclear D gene. Looked up from germline, CDR1 is MNHEY and CDR2 is SMNVEV (reference sequence). The CDR3 spans 13 residues. The V gene lost 3 bases and the J gene lost 2 bases, with 7 bases spanning the gap. Written as DNA, the CDR3 is TGTGCCAGCAGTTTTCGGGGAAACACTGAAGCTTTCTTT. Its protein is CASSFRGNTEAFF.

CDR3: CASTRGDSEQYF. The CDR3 region has the DNA TGTGCCAGCACCCGGGGGGATTCCGAGCAGTACTTC. The rearrangement uses TRBV6-6 and TRBJ2-7; 7 positions agree with TRBD2. The CDR3 loop spans 12 amino acids. Per germline, CDR1 MNHNY and CDR2 SVGAGI (reference sequence). With V trimmed by 7 bases and J by 6 bases, 6 bases remained unmatched.

The chain carries TRBV29-1 and TRBJ2-1; no clear D gene. Germline CDR1 reads SQVTM; CDR2 reads ANQGSEA. There are 13 residues in the CDR3. Trimming shortened V by 7 bases and J by 0 bases, and 10 bases separated the two germline ends. CDR3 sequence: CSAGLSSYNEQFF. CDR3 in DNA: TGCAGCGCAGGCCTTAGCTCCTACAATGAGCAGTTCTTC.

V and J are TRBV12-1 and TRBJ1-4. TRBV12-1 is a pseudogene segment. The CDR3 length is 15 residues. The CDR3 region is CASSGPRKSGEKLFF. CDR3 nucleotides: TGTGCCAGCAGCGGTCCGCGGAAATCGGGTGAAAAACTGTTTTTT.

V and J are TRBV18 and TRBJ1-3; D is perhaps TRBD1 (5 bases). Germline V lookup: CDR1 KGHSH, CDR2 LQKENI. V was shortened by 0 bases and J by 5 bases, with 14 bases between the two germline ends. The CDR3 consists of 16 residues. CDR3 loop: CASSPPSIDSRNTIYF. The DNA of the CDR3 is TGTGCCAGCTCACCACCGTCTATCGACAGCCGAAACACCATATATTTT.

This sequence joins TRBV5-1 and TRBJ1-3; 7 bases agree with TRBD1. The CDR3 contains 15 residues. Germline V lookup: CDR1 SGHRS, CDR2 YFSETQ. The trim removed 7 bases at V and 0 bases at J, leaving 7 bases unmatched. As DNA, the CDR3 is TGCGCCAGCCGTACAGGGGCCTTCTCTGGAAACACCATATATTTT. Translation gives CASRTGAFSGNTIYF.